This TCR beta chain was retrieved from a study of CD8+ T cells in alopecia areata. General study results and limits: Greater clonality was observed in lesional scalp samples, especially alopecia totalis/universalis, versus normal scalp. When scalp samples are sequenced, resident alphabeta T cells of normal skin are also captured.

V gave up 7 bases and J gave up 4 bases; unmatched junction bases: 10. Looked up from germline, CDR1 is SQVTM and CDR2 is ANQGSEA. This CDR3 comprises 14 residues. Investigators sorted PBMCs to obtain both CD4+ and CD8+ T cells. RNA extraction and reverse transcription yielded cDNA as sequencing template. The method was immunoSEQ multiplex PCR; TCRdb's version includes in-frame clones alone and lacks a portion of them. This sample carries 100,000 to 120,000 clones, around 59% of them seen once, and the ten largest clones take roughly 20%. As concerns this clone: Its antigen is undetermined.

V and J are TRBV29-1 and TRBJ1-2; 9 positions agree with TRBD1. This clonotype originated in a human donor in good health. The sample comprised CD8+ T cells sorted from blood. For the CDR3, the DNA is TGCAGCGCCGAAGGGACAGGGAGTCTCTATGGCTACACCTTC. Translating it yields CSAEGTGSLYGYTF. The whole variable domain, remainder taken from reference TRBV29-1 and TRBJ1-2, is SAVISQKPSRDICQRGTSLTIQCQVDSQVTMMFWYRQQPGQSLTLIATANQGSEATYESGFVIDKFPISRPNLTFSTLTVSNMSPEDSSIYLCSAEGTGSLYGYTFGSGTRLTVV.